This T cell receptor beta chain was captured by sequencing in a study of T cell responses to AZD1222 COVID-19 vaccine. Study-level points and caveats: Seropositive AZD1222 recipients at baseline numbered only five to seven. Most donors were white British, females outnumbered males, and clonal diversity was possibly underestimated. Spike-specific TCR breadth and depth grew following two AZD1222 doses.

The CDR3 loop spans 13 amino acids. Trimming cost V 3 bases and J 5 bases, with 11 bases left between them. Germline V lookup: CDR1 LGHDT, CDR2 YNNKEL (reference sequence). Second-dose groups at about 4 or about 12 weeks were pooled. As regards this clone: Its antigen is as yet unknown.

Clones were sequenced by immunoSEQ multiplex PCR, and TCRdb holds only the in-frame ones, with some missing. Altogether 100,000 to 140,000 clones are present, about 90% being singletons, with the ten largest covering approximately 4.8%. The receptor was isolated from an adult who received the AZD1222 COVID-19 vaccine. The material was peripheral blood, obtained 28 days after the second AZD1222 dose. The rearrangement joins TRBV3-1 (or the pseudogene TRBV3-2) to TRBJ2-7; TRBD1 is a possible D gene (6 bases). The CDR3 DNA reads TGTGCCAGCAGCCAGGGGGACATGAACGAGCAGTACTTC. It specifies CASSQGDMNEQYF.